The source of this TCR beta chain is a study of beta chain features in type 1 diabetes. General observations from the study: Any HLA type influence on TCRB rearrangement was left unresolved here. Patients and controls would be equally affected if PCR favored shorter templates.

This CDR3 region has 11 residues. Deletions cut 8 bases from V and 6 bases from J, with 14 bases between. The germline V gene has CDR1 SQVTM and CDR2 ANQGSEA. To note about this clone: As yet, its antigen is unknown.

Investigators reverse transcribed all isolated RNA, so they sequenced expressed TCRB transcripts. Here immunoSEQ multiplex PCR was the method, and the copy in TCRdb shows in-frame clones only, minus some. The sample lists about 150,000 clones; approximately 9% were seen once. Source material: central memory CD4+ T cells from blood. The V call is TRBV29-1, the J call TRBJ2-7, with D possibly TRBD1 on 6 matching bases. The clonotype comes from a woman between 18 and 29 years old in good health. The DNA of the CDR3 is TGCAGCATTAATCAGGGGAGCGAGCAGTACTTC. Protein: CSINQGSEQYF.